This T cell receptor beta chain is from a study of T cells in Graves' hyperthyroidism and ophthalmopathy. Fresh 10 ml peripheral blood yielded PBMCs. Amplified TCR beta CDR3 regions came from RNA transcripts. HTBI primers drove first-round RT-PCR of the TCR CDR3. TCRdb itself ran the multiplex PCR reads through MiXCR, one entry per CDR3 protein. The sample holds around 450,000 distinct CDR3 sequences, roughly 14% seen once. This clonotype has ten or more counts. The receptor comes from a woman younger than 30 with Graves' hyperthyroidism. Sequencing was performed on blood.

The CDR3 sequence: CASSHLQGTNTEAFF. The CDR3 region has the DNA TGCGCCAGCAGCCACCTACAGGGAACGAACACTGAAGCTTTCTTT. The chain links TRBV4-1 to TRBJ1-1; D is possibly TRBD1 (6 bases). The CDR3 extends over 15 amino acids. Germline V CDR1 and CDR2: MGHRA, YSYEKL. Trimming pared 3 bases from V and 1 base from J, leaving 12 bases between.